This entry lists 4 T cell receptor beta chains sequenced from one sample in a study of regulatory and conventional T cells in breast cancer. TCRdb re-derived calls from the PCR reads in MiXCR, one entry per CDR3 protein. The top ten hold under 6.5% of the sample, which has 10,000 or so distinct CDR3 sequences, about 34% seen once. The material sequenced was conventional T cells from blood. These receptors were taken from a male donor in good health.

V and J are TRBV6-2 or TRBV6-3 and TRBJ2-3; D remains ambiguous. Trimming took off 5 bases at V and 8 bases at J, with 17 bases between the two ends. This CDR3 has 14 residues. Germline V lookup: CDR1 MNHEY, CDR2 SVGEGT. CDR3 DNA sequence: TGTGCCAGCAGTCTGATGAAAGCTCGAGGTACGCAGTATTTT. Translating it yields CASSLMKARGTQYF.

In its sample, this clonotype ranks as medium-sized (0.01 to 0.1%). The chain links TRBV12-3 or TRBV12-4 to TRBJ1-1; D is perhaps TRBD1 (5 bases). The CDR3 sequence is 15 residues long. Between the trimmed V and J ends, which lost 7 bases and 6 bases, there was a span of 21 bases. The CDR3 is CASTPSGTLGAEAFF. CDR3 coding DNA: TGTGCCAGCACCCCTAGCGGGACCCTGGGAGCTGAAGCTTTCTTT.

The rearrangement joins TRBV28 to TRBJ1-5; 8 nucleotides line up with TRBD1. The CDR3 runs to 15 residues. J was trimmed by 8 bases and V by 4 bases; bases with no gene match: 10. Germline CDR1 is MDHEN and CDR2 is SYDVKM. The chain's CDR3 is CASSSYRTGWEPQHF. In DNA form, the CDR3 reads TGTGCCAGCAGTTCCTATCGGACAGGGTGGGAGCCCCAGCATTTT.

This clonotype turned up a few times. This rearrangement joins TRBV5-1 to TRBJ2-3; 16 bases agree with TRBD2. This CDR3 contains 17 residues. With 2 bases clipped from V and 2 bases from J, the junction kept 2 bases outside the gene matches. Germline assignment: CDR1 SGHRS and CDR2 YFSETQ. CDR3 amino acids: CASSLGTSGGATDTQYF. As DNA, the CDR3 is TGCGCCAGCAGCTTAGGGACTAGCGGGGGGGCCACAGATACGCAGTATTTT.